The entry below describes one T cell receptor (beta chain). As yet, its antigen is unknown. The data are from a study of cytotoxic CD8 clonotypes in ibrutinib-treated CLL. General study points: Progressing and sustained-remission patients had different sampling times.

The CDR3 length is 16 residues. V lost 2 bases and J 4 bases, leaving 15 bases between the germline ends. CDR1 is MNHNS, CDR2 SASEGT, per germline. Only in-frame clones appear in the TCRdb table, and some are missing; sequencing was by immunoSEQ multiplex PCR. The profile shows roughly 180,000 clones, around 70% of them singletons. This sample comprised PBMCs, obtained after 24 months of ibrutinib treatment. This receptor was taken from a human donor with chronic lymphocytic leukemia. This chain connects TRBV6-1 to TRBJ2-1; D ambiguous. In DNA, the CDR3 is TGTGCCAGCAGTGAAATCCCAGCGTCTTTTTACAATGAGCAGTTCTTC. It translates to CASSEIPASFYNEQFF.